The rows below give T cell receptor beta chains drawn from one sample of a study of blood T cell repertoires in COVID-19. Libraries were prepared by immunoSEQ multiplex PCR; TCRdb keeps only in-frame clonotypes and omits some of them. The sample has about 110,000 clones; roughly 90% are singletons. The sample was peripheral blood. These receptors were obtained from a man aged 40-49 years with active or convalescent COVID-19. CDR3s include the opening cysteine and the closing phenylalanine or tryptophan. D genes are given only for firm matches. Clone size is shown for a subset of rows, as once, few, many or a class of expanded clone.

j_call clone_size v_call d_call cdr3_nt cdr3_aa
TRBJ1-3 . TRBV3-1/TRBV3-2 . TGTGCCAGCGGACAGACCTCTGGAAACACCATATATTTT CASGQTSGNTIYF
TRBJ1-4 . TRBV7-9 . TGTGCCAGCAGCTTACTTCGGGGAGAAGCAACTAATGAAAAACTGTTTTTT CASSLLRGEATNEKLFF
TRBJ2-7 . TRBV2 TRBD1 TGTGCCAGCAGTGAAAAACAGGGGGTAGGCTACGAGCAGTACTTC CASSEKQGVGYEQYF
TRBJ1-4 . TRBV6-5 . TGTGCCAGCAGTTCGACAGCAACTAATGAAAAACTGTTTTTT CASSSTATNEKLFF
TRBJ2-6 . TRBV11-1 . TGTGCCAGCAGCTTTTCCCGGGGGGCCAACGTCCTGACTTTC CASSFSRGANVLTF
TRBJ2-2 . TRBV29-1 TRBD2 TGCAGCGTTGATGGGGGACTAGCGGGGGACACCGGGGAGCTGTTTTTT CSVDGGLAGDTGELFF
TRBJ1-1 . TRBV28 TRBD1 TGTGCCAGCAGTCTCCGACAGGGGTCTGAAGCTTTCTTT CASSLRQGSEAFF
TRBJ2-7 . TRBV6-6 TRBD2 TGTGCCAGCAGTCAACTCCTGACTAGCGGGGGGCCAGGGGAGCAGTACTTC CASSQLLTSGGPGEQYF
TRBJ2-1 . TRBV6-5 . TGTGCCAGCAGGAGTCTCAATGAGCAGTTCTTC CASRSLNEQFF
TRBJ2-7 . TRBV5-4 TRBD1 TGTGCCAGCAGCTTGCAAGACAGGGTATATCCCTACGAGCAGTACTTC CASSLQDRVYPYEQYF
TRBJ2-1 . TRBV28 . TGTGCCAGCAGTCCAGTGGAGACCTCCTACAATGAGCAGTTCTTC CASSPVETSYNEQFF
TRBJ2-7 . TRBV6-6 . TGTGCCAGCAGTTACTCGTTTCGCGAGCAGTACTTC CASSYSFREQYF
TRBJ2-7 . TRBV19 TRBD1 TGTGCCAGTAGTACACAGGGGGTTCATAGCTACGAGCAGTACTTC CASSTQGVHSYEQYF
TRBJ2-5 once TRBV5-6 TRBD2 TGTGCCAGCAGCTTGGCCTTGGCTAGCGGGGAGAGTAGGGAGACCCAGTACTTC CASSLALASGESRETQYF
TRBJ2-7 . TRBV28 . TGTGCCAGCAGTCCTTGGGGGCGGGTTGACTACGAGCAGTACTTC CASSPWGRVDYEQYF
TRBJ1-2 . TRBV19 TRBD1 TGTGCCAGTAGTGACAGGGGGCTCGTCGGCTACACCTTC CASSDRGLVGYTF
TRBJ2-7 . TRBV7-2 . TGTGCCAGCAGCTTTGGGGACTTCCTATACGAGCAGTACTTC CASSFGDFLYEQYF
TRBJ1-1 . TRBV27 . TGTGCCAGCACCTCAATCAACAGGATCGCTGAAGCTTTCTTT CASTSINRIAEAFF
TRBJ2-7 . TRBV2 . TGTGCCAGCAGGGGGGACTCCAACTACGAGCAGTACTTC CASRGDSNYEQYF
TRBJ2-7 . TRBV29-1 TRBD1 TGCAGCGTTTCGAGCTGGACAGGGCAAGAGCAGTACTTC CSVSSWTGQEQYF
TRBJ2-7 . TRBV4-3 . TGCGCCAGCAGCCAAGAAGGCGGCCGAGGAGCCGCTGAGAGGTACGAGCAGTACTTC CASSQEGGRGAAERYEQYF
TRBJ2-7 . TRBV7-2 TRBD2 TGTGCCAGCAGCTTAGTCGGCGGGGGCTACGAGCAGTACTTC CASSLVGGGYEQYF
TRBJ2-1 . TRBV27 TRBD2 TGTGCCAGCAGTTTAATAGCGGGAGGGTTCAATGAGCAGTTCTTC CASSLIAGGFNEQFF
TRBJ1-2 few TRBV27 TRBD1 TGTGCCAGCAGTTTTGGGGCAGGGGGCGGCTACACCTTC CASSFGAGGGYTF
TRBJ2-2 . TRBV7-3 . TGTGCCAGCAGCCAGGGGGCGGGGGCCGGGGAGCTGTTTTTT CASSQGAGAGELFF
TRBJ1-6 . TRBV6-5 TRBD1 TGTGCCAGCAGTTACGGAATACAGGGGGCCGGGACACCCCTCCACTTT CASSYGIQGAGTPLHF
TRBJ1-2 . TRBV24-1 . TGTGCCACCGGGGGGGGAGCCGGGAACTATGGCTACACCTTC CATGGGAGNYGYTF
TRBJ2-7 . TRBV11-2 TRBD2 TGTGCCAGCAGCTTTACTAGCGGGAGTAACAGCGAGCAGTACTTC CASSFTSGSNSEQYF
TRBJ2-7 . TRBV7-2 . TGTGCCAGCAGCTTTAGGAGCTCCTACGAGCAGTACTTC CASSFRSSYEQYF
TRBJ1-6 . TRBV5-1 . TGCGCCAGCAGCGAAGGGAGGGGGGGTGGTAATTCACCCCTCCACTTT CASSEGRGGGNSPLHF
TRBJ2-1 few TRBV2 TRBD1 TGTGCCAGCAGAAAGAGCACCCCGGGACAGGGATACAATGAGCAGTTCTTC CASRKSTPGQGYNEQFF
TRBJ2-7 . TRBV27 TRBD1 TGTGCCAGCAGTTTCCCGGGACAGACCTACGAGCAGTACTTC CASSFPGQTYEQYF
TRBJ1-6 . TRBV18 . TGTGCCAGCTCACCGGGGACACTCCTCCACTTT CASSPGTLLHF
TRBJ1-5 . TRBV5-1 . TGCGCCAGCAGCTTGGACAGCTATAGCAATCAGCCCCAGCATTTT CASSLDSYSNQPQHF
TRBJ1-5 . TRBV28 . TGTGCCAGCAGTGCAGGGGAGGGTCAGCCCCAGCATTTT CASSAGEGQPQHF
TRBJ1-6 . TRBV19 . TGTGCCAGTAGCCCGGAGTTGTCGGCCCACTTT CASSPELSAHF
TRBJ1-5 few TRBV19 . TGTGCCAGTAGTATTGCCCCCGCAGGGTACCAGCCCCAGCATTTT CASSIAPAGYQPQHF
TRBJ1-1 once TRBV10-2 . TGCGCCAGCAGTGACCCTCCATTAAGATATAGCGGTGAAGCTTTCTTT CASSDPPLRYSGEAFF
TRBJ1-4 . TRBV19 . TGTGCCAGTAGTATAGCTTCCGGGTCTCCGTACGAGGAAAAACTGTTTTTT CASSIASGSPYEEKLFF
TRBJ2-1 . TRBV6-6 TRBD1 TGTGCCAGCAGTGACAGGGGGCTACTCAATGAGCAGTTCTTC CASSDRGLLNEQFF
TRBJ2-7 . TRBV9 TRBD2 TGTGCCAGCAGTTTTAGCGGGAGTTCTCCCAACGAGCAGTACTTC CASSFSGSSPNEQYF
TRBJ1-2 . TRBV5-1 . TGCGCCAGCAGCTGGGGCCGGGGGGCTGAGGGCTACACCTTC CASSWGRGAEGYTF
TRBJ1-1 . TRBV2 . TGTGCCAGCAGTGTTGATACGGGTGCTGAAGCTTTCTTT CASSVDTGAEAFF
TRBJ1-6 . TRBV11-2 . TGTGCCAGCAGCTCTCGTCAGTATAATTCACCCCTCCACTTT CASSSRQYNSPLHF
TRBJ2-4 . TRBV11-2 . TGTGCCAGCAGCCCGCCTGGGGGGGCCAAAAACATTCAGTACTTC CASSPPGGAKNIQYF
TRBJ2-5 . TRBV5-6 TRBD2 TGTGCCAGCAGCTTGAGCGGGATAGGTAGGACCCAGTACTTC CASSLSGIGRTQYF
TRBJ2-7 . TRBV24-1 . TGTGCCACCAGCCGGGGCTACGAGCAGTACTTC CATSRGYEQYF
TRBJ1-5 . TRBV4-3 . TGCGCCAGCAGCCAAGAAGTCCAGTCCCATAGCAATCAGCCCCAGCATTTT CASSQEVQSHSNQPQHF
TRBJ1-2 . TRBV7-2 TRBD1 TGTGCCAGCAGCTCCTTGGGACAGGGTAACTATGGCTACACCTTC CASSSLGQGNYGYTF
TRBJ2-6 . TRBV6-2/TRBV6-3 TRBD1 TGTGCCAGCAGCGGGACAGGGTCTGGGGCCAACGTCCTGACTTTC CASSGTGSGANVLTF
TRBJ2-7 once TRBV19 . TGTGCCAGTAGCGATCTTCAGGGGTATCACGAGCAGTACTTC CASSDLQGYHEQYF
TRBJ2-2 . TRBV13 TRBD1 TGTGCCGGCAGCTGGGACAGGCTCAACACCGGGGAGCTGTTTTTT CAGSWDRLNTGELFF
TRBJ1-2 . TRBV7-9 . TGTGCCAGCAGCCATCCATTATTGCAGACTAACTATGGCTACACCTTC CASSHPLLQTNYGYTF
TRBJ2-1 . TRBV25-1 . TGTGCCAGCAGTGAATCGAAAACTACTGCCAATCAGCAGTTCTTC CASSESKTTANQQFF
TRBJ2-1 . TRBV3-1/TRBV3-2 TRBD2 TGTGCCAGCAGCCAAGATAGCGGGAGGGCCTCCAATGAGCAGTTCTTC CASSQDSGRASNEQFF